This TCR beta chain was documented in a study of siplizumab effects on memory and regulatory T cells. Assay used: immunoSEQ multiplex PCR; TCRdb lists only in-frame clones, some missing. The profile covers some 96,000 clones, with around 90% appearing a single time and 0.15% taken by the ten largest. The receptor was isolated from a human donor in good health. The sample consisted of CD4+ T cells sorted from blood.

Here the CDR3 DNA reads TGTGCCAGCAGCTTAAGGGGGGTCCCGCTCCTCAGCTCCTACGAGCAGTACTTC. Translation gives CASSLRGVPLLSSYEQYF. The chain employs TRBV7-3 and TRBJ2-7, with D tentatively TRBD2 (6 bases). Germline CDR1 SGHTA, CDR2 FQGTGA. The ends were cut back, 1 base at V and 0 bases at J, with 19 bases in the middle. This CDR3 has 18 residues.